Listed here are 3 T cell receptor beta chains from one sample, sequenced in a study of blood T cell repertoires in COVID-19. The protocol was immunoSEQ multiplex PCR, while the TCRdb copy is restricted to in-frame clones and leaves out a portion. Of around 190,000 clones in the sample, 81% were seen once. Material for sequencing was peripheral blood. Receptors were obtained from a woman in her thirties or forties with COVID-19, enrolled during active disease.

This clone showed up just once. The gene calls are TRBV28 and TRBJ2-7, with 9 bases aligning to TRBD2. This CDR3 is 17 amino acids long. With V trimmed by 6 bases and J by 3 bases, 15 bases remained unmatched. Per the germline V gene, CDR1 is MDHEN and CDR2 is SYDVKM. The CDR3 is CASSPGVAGVFVYEQYF. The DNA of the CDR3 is TGTGCCAGCAGCCCTGGAGTAGCGGGAGTTTTTGTCTACGAGCAGTACTTC.

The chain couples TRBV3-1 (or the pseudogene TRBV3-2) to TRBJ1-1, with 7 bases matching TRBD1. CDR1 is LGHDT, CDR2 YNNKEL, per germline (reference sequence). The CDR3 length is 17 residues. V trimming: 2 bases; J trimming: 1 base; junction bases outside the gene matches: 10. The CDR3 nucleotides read TGTGCCAGCAGCCAATGGGGAAGGGGACAGAGGAACACTGAAGCTTTCTTT. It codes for CASSQWGRGQRNTEAFF.

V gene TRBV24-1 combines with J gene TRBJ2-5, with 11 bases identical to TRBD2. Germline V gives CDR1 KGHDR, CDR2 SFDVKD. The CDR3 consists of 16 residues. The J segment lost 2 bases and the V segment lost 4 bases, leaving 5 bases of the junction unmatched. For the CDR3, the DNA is TGTGCCACCAGTGACCCTGTAGCGGGAGGGCAAGAGACCCAGTACTTC. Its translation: CATSDPVAGGQETQYF.